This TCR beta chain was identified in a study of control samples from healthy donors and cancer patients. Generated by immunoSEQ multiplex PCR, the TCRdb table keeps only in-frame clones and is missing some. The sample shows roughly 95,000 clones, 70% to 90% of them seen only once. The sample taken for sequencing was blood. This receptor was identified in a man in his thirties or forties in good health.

The CDR3 DNA follows: TGTGCCAGCAGCCGGAGCACGAAGAGGAACACTGAAGCTTTCTTT. This sequence encodes CASSRSTKRNTEAFF. The V call is TRBV3-1 (or the pseudogene TRBV3-2), the J call TRBJ1-1; D not resolved. The V gene's germline CDR1 is LGHDT and CDR2 YNNKEL (reference sequence). The CDR3 runs 15 residues. Deletions cut 4 bases from V and 1 base from J, with 13 bases between.